This is a list of T cell receptor beta chains from one sample in a study of T cells and Merkel cell carcinoma outcomes. Assay: immunoSEQ multiplex PCR; the TCRdb copy retains only in-frame clones and omits some. The sample has about 10,000 clones, roughly 80% seen once; the top ten hold 2% to 2.5%. The sequenced sample was tumor tissue from Merkel cell carcinoma. The receptors were sampled from a human donor with Merkel cell carcinoma. Each CDR3 is given with its conserved first and last residue. D genes are given only for firm matches. For some rows the clone size is stated as once, few or many, or as a class when expanded; others skip it.

NA	TRBV11-2	TRBD2	TRBJ2-5	TGTGCCAGCAGTAGCCCGGGAGGCGAGACCCAGTACTTC	CASSSPGGETQYF
NA	TRBV6-5	NA	TRBJ1-1	TGTGCCAGCAGCCGGACCCGGACTGAAGCTTTCTTT	CASSRTRTEAFF
once	TRBV7-2	NA	TRBJ1-5	TGTGCCAGCAGCTTAGATGCAGGGAGAAATCAGCCCCAGCATTTT	CASSLDAGRNQPQHF
NA	TRBV5-1	NA	TRBJ2-7	TGCGCCAGCAGACCGGGGGTGACGTACGAGCAGTACTTC	CASRPGVTYEQYF
NA	TRBV11-2	NA	TRBJ2-3	TGTGCCAGCAGCTTAGCTCGGGTCACAGATACGCAGTATTTT	CASSLARVTDTQYF
NA	TRBV5-1	TRBD1	TRBJ2-3	TGCGCCAGCAGCGGGGACAGGGGGAACACAGATACGCAGTATTTT	CASSGDRGNTDTQYF
NA	TRBV5-8	NA	TRBJ1-2	TGTGCCAGCAGCTTTCGGGCAGGGCTTTACTATGGCTACACCTTC	CASSFRAGLYYGYTF
NA	TRBV5-4	TRBD1	TRBJ2-7	TGTGCCAGCAGCTCCGGGACAGGGCTCTACGAGCAGTACTTC	CASSSGTGLYEQYF
NA	TRBV2	NA	TRBJ2-5	TGTGCCAGCAGTGAATTCGAGACCCAGTACTTC	CASSEFETQYF
NA	TRBV7-8	NA	TRBJ1-2	TGTGCCAGCAGCCCCCACGGGACGGCTACCTATGGCTACACCTTC	CASSPHGTATYGYTF
NA	TRBV19	TRBD1	TRBJ1-1	TGTGCCAGTAGTCAAACAACCAGGACAGGGCGAGCTTTCTTT	CASSQTTRTGRAFF
NA	TRBV4-2	TRBD2	TRBJ2-3	TGTGCCAGCAGCCAAGATGTGGGACTAGCGGGGGGGGTAGATACGCAGTATTTT	CASSQDVGLAGGVDTQYF
few	TRBV5-1	NA	TRBJ1-1	TGCGCCAGCAGCTTGGAAAGTCAGGGTGAAGCTTTCTTT	CASSLESQGEAFF
NA	TRBV28	NA	TRBJ2-7	TGTGCCAGCAGTTTAGACAGGCAGGGGGAGCAGTACTTC	CASSLDRQGEQYF
NA	TRBV6-1	NA	TRBJ2-7	TGTGCCAGCAGTGAAAGTATCTACGAGCAGTACTTC	CASSESIYEQYF
once	TRBV15	NA	TRBJ1-4	TGTGCCACCAGCAGAGGAGGCGGGGCGGCAACTAATGAAAAACTGTTTTTT	CATSRGGGAATNEKLFF
NA	TRBV7-2	TRBD1	TRBJ1-5	TGTGCCAGCAGCTTATGGACAGGGGCCCAGCCCCAGCATTTT	CASSLWTGAQPQHF
NA	TRBV5-6	TRBD1	TRBJ2-2	TGTGCCAGCAGCTTCCCAGGGGGCACCGGGGAGCTGTTTTTT	CASSFPGGTGELFF
NA	TRBV18	NA	TRBJ1-1	TGTGCCAGCTCACCACCGGTTAGGAACACTGAAGCTTTCTTT	CASSPPVRNTEAFF
NA	TRBV6-6	NA	TRBJ1-1	TGTGCCACCGAACCCTGGGGGAACACTGAAGCTTTCTTT	CATEPWGNTEAFF
NA	TRBV7-9	NA	TRBJ1-4	TGTGCCAGCAGCTTACGGACACGCGCAACTAATGAAAAACTGTTTTTT	CASSLRTRATNEKLFF
NA	TRBV6-6	NA	TRBJ1-1	TGTGCCAGCAGTTACTCGATTAAGAAGCTCACTGAAGCTTTCTTT	CASSYSIKKLTEAFF
NA	TRBV15	NA	TRBJ1-5	TGTGCCACCAGCAGCAGTGGGGTAGGGCGGGGCAATCAGCCCCAGCATTTT	CATSSSGVGRGNQPQHF
NA	TRBV6-6	NA	TRBJ2-4	TGTGCCAGCAGATCGGACGCCGTAGCCAAAAACATTCAGTACTTC	CASRSDAVAKNIQYF
NA	TRBV28	NA	TRBJ2-5	TGTGCCGCCAGGGCACCGGTATACGAAGGAGAGACCCAGTACTTC	CAARAPVYEGETQYF
NA	TRBV6-9	NA	TRBJ1-1	TGTGCCCCCCCATACGAGGCTTTCTTT	CAPPYEAFF
NA	TRBV28	NA	TRBJ2-6	TGTGCCAGCAGACAGGGCGGCTCTGGGGCCAACGTCCTGACTTTC	CASRQGGSGANVLTF
NA	TRBV5-1	TRBD1	TRBJ2-7	TGCGCCAGCAGCTTAGGACAGGGATCCTACGAGCAGTACTTC	CASSLGQGSYEQYF
NA	TRBV9	NA	TRBJ2-6	TGTGCCAGCAGAAGTCACTCTGGGGCCAACGTCCTGACTTTC	CASRSHSGANVLTF
NA	TRBV5-1	NA	TRBJ2-3	TGCGCCAGCAGCTTGTCGGGAGCGCTCACAGATACGCAGTATTTT	CASSLSGALTDTQYF
NA	TRBV29-1	NA	TRBJ1-2	TGCAGCGTTCGGCGGGCGACGGAGGGCTACACCTTC	CSVRRATEGYTF
NA	TRBV5-1	TRBD2	TRBJ2-2	TGCGCCAGCAGCGCGAGACTAGCGGGGGGGAGAGGCACCGGGGAGCTGTTTTTT	CASSARLAGGRGTGELFF
NA	TRBV5-5	NA	TRBJ2-5	TGTGCCAGCAGCTTGAAGAGAGGCCATCCATGGACCCAGTACTTC	CASSLKRGHPWTQYF
NA	TRBV18	NA	TRBJ1-3	TGTGCCAGCTCACCGGGACGGTCTGGAAACACCATATATTTT	CASSPGRSGNTIYF
NA	TRBV5-1	NA	TRBJ2-7	TGCGCCAGCAGCCACGCGGGGCGGGAGCAGTACTTC	CASSHAGREQYF
once	TRBV7-9	TRBD1	TRBJ1-1	TGTGCCAGCAGCATACCGGGACAGGGATTCGCTGAAGCTTTCTTT	CASSIPGQGFAEAFF
NA	TRBV11-2	NA	TRBJ2-3	TGTGCCAGCAGCTTAGATTATTCAGTTCATACGCAGTATTTT	CASSLDYSVHTQYF
NA	TRBV10-3	TRBD1	TRBJ1-1	TGTGCCATCGGACAGGTTGGATCAAACACTGAAGCTTTCTTT	CAIGQVGSNTEAFF
NA	TRBV5-1	NA	TRBJ2-1	TGCGCCAGCAGCTTGATATCAGGAACCAATGAGCAGTTCTTC	CASSLISGTNEQFF
NA	TRBV29-1	NA	TRBJ2-5	TGCAGCGCCTTTACGGGGCAGAGAGAGACCCAGTACTTC	CSAFTGQRETQYF
NA	TRBV5-6	NA	TRBJ2-7	TGTGCCAGCAGTTACAGCAACGACTACGAGCAGTACTTC	CASSYSNDYEQYF
NA	TRBV5-1	NA	TRBJ2-5	TGCGCCAGCAGCTTGAGCAGCGGCCAAGAGACCCAGTACTTC	CASSLSSGQETQYF